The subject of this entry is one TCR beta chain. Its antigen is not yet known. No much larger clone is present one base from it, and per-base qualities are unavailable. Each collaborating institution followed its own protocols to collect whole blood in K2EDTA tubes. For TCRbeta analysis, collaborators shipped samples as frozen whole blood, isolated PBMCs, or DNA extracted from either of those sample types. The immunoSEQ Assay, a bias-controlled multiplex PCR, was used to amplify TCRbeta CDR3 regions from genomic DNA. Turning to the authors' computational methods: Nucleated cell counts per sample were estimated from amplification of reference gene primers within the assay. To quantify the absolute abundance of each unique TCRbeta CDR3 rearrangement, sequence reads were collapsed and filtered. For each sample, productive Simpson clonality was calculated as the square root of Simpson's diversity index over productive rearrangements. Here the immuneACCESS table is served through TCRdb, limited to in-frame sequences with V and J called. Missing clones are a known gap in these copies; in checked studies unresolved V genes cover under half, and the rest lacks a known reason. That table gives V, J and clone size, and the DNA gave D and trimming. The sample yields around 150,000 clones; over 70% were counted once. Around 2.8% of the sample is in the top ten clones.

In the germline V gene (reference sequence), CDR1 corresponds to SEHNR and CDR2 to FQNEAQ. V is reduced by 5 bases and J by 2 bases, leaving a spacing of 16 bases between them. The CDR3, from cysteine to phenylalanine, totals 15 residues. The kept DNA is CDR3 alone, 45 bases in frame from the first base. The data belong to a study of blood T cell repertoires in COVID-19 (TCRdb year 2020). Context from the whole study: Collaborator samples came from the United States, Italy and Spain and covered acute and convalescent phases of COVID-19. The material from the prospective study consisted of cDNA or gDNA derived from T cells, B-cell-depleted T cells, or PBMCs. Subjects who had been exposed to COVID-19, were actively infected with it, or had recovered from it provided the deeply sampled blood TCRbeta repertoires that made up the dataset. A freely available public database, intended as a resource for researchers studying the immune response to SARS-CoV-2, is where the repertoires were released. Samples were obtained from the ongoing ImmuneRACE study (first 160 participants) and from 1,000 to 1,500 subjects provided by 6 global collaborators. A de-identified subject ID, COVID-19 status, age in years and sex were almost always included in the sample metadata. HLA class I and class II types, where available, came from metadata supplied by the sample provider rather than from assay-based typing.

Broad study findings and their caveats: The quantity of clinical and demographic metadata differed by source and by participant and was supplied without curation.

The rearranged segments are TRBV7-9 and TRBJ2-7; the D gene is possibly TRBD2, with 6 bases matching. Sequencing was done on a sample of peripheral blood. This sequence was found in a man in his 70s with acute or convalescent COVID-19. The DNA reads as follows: TGTGCCAGCAGCCTCGCCGGGACGGGGGCCTACGAGCAGTACTTC. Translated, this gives CASSLAGTGAYEQYF.